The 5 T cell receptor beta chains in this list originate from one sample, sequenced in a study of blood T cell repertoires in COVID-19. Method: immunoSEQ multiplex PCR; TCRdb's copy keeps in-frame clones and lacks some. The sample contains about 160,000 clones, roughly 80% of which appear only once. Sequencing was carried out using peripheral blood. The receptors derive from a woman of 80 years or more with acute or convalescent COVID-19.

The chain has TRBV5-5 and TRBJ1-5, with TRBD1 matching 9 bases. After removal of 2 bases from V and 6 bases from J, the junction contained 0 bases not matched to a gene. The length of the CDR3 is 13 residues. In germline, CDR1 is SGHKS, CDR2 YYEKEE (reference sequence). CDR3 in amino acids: CASSLQGAQPQHF. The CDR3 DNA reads TGTGCCAGCAGCTTACAGGGGGCTCAGCCCCAGCATTTT.

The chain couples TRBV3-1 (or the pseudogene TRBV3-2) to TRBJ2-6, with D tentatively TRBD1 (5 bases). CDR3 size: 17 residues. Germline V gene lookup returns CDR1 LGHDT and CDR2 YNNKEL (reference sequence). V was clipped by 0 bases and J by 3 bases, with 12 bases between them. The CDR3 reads CASSQEAGLGGANVLTF. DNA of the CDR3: TGTGCCAGCAGCCAAGAGGCAGGGCTTGGTGGGGCCAACGTCCTGACTTTC.

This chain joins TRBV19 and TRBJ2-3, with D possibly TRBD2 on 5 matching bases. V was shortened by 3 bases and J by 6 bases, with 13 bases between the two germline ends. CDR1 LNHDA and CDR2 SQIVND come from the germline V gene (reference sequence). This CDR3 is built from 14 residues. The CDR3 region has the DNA TGTGCCAGTAGTATCAAGGTGAGGGCTGATACGCAGTATTTT. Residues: CASSIKVRADTQYF. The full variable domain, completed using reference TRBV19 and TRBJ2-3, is DGGITQSPKYLFRKEGQNVTLSCEQNLNHDAMYWYRQDPGQGLRLIYYSQIVNDFQKGDIAEGYSVSREKKESFPLTVTSAQKNPTAFYLCASSIKVRADTQYFGPGTRLTVL.

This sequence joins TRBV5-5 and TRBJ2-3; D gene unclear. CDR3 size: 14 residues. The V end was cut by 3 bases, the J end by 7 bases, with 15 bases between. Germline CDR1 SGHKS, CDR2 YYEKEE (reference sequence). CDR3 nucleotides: TGTGCCAGCAGCTCAGAGCTGGGCAGCCATACGCAGTATTTT. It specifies CASSSELGSHTQYF.

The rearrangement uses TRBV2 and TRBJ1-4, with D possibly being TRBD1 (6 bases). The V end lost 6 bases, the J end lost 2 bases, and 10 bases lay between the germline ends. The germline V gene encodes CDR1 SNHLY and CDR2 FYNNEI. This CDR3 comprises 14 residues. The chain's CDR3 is CASRGGATNEKLFF. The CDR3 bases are TGTGCCAGCAGAGGGGGGGCCACTAATGAAAAACTGTTTTTT.